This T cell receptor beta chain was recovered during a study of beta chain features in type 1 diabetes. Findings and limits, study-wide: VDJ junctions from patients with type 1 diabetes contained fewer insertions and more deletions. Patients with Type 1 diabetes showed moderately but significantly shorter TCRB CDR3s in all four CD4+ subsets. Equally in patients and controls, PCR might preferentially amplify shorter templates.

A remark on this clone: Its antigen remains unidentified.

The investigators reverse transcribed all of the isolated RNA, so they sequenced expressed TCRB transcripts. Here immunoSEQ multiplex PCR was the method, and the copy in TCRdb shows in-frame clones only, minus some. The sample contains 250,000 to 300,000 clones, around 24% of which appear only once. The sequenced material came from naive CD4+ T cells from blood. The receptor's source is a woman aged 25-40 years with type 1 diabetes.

CDR3 protein: CARENHTDDYRFYEQYF. The DNA for the CDR3 is TGTGCCAGGGAAAACCATACGGATGATTACAGATTCTACGAGCAGTACTTC. The rearrangement uses TRBV27 and TRBJ2-7; D gene unclear. The V end was cut by 9 bases, the J end by 3 bases, with 27 bases between. The germline gives CDR1 MNHEY, CDR2 SMNVEV (reference sequence). This CDR3 contains 17 residues.